The sequence of this TCR beta chain was determined in a study of Graves' ophthalmopathy and Graves' hyperthyroidism. This clonotype was counted ten times or more. Germline lookup yields CDR1 MNHEY and CDR2 SVGAGI. V trimming: 1 base; J trimming: 4 bases; junction bases outside the gene matches: 0. This CDR3 region has 13 residues. Transcripts of RNA were the source for amplifying TCR beta CDR3 regions. Scientists carried out first-round RT-PCR using HTBI primers and then a second-round multiplex PCR. TCRdb re-called the multiplex PCR reads with MiXCR, one entry per CDR3 protein. This sample has about 420,000 distinct CDR3 sequences; around a fifth occur once, and the top ten carry under 3%.

This rearrangement joins TRBV6-5 to TRBJ1-2, with 7 bases identical to TRBD1. This receptor was identified in a woman under 30 with stable Graves' hyperthyroidism. Sequences were obtained from peripheral blood. The CDR3 sequence: CASSYYRGYGYTF. The CDR3 nucleotides read TGTGCCAGCAGTTACTACAGGGGCTATGGCTACACCTTC.